This TCR beta chain was profiled in a study of blood T cell repertoires in COVID-19. Study details: Material from acute and convalescent COVID-19 was sourced from the United States, Italy and Spain. Sources were T cells, B-cell-depleted T cells, or PBMCs; the material itself was cDNA or gDNA.

Authors' data handling: Estimation of nucleated cell counts was performed using reference gene primer amplification. Produced via immunoSEQ multiplex PCR; TCRdb's table is partial and in-frame only. V and J calls and clone size are given by that table; D and trimming were obtained from the DNA. Of 210,000 or so clones detected, roughly 85% appear once; the ten largest clones hold 4.8%. Exposed enrollees encountered a COVID-19 case at some point within 2 weeks before study entry. V was pared by 3 bases and J by 1 base, with 10 bases between. The V gene's germline CDR1 is SGHDT and CDR2 YYEEEE. The CDR3 loop spans 14 amino acids.

The sequenced material came from PBMCs or T cells enriched from blood (not recorded which). The rearrangement joins TRBV5-6 to TRBJ1-1, with D possibly being TRBD1 (5 bases). This receptor was obtained from a woman aged 45-60 years who had been exposed to COVID-19. The CDR3 nucleotides are TGTGCCAGCAGCTCGGACACTGAGAACACTGAAGCTTTCTTT. Translated: CASSSDTENTEAFF.